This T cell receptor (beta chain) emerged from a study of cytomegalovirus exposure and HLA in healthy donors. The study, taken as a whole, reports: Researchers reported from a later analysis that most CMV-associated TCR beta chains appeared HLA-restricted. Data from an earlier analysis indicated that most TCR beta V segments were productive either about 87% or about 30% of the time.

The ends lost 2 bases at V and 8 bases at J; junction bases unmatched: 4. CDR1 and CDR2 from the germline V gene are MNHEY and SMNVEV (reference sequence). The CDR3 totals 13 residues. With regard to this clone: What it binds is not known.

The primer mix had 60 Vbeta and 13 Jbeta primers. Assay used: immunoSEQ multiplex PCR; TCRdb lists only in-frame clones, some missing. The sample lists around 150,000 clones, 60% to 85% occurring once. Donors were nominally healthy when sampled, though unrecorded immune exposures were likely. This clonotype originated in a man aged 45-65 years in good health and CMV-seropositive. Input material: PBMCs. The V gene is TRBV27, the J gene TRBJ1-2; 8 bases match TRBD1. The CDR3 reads CASSLQGAGGYTF. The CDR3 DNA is TGTGCCAGCAGTTTACAGGGGGCGGGCGGCTACACCTTC.